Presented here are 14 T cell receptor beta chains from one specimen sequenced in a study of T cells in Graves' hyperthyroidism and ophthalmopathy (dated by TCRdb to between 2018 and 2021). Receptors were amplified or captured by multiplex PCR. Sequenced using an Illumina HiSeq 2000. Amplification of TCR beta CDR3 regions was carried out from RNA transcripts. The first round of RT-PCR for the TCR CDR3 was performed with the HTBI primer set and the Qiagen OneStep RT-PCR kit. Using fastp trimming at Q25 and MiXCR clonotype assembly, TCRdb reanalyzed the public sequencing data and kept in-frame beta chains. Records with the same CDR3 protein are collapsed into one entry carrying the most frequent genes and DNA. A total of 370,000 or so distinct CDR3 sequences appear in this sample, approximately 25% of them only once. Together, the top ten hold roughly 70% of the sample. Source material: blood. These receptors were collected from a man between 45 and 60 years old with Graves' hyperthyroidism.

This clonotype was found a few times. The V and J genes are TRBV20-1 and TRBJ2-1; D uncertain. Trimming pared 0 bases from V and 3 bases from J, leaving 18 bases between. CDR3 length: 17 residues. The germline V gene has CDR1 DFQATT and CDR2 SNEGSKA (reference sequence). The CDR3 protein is CSARDVASQILYNEQFF. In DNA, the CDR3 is TGCAGTGCTAGAGATGTAGCCTCCCAGATCCTCTACAATGAGCAGTTCTTC.

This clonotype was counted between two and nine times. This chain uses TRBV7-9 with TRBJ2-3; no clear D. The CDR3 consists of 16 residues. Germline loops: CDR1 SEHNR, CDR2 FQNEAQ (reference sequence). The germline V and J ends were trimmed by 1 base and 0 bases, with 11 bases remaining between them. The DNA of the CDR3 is TGTGCCAGCAGCTTAGAAGGCGGAGTTAGCACAGATACGCAGTATTTT. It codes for CASSLEGGVSTDTQYF.

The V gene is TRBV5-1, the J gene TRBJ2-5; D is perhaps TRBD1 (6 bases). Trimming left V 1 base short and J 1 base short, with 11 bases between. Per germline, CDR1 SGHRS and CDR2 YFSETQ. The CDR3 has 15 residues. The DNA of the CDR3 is TGCGCCAGCAGCTTGTCCCCGACAGGCCAAGAGACCCAGTACTTC. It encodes CASSLSPTGQETQYF.

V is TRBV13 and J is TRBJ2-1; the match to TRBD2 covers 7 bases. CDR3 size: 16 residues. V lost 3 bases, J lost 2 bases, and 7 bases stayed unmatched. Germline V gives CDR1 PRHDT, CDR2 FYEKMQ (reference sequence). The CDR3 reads CASSLGRAIPYNEQFF. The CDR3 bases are TGTGCCAGCAGCTTGGGGAGGGCGATTCCCTACAATGAGCAGTTCTTC. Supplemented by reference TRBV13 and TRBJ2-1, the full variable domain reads AAGVIQSPRHLIKEKRETATLKCYPIPRHDTVYWYQQGPGQDPQFLISFYEKMQSDKGSIPDRFSAQQFSDYHSELNMSSLELGDSALYFCASSLGRAIPYNEQFFGPGTRLTVL.

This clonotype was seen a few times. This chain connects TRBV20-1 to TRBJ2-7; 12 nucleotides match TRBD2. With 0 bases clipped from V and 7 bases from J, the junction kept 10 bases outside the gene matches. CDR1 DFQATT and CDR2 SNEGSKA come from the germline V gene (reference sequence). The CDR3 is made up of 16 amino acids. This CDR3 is CSARDRASGRAGEQYF. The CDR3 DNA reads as TGCAGTGCTAGAGATCGGGCTAGCGGGAGGGCAGGGGAGCAGTACTTC.

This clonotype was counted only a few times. The CDR3, as DNA: TGTGCCAGCAGCCAAGAACAGAGGGGTGGCTACACCTTC. Translating it yields CASSQEQRGGYTF. This chain connects TRBV16 to TRBJ1-2; D is possibly TRBD1 (5 bases). The CDR3 has 13 residues. V dropped 2 bases and J dropped 7 bases, with 11 bases sitting between them. CDR1 is KGHSY and CDR2 is FQNENV in the germline V gene.

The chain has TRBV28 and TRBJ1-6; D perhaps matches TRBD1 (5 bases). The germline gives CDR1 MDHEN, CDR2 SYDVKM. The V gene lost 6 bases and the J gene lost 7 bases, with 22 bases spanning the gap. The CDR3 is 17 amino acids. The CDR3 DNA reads TGTGCCAGCAGGATTGGCCTCTCCAGGGACCTGAATTCACCCCTCCACTTT. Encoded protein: CASRIGLSRDLNSPLHF.

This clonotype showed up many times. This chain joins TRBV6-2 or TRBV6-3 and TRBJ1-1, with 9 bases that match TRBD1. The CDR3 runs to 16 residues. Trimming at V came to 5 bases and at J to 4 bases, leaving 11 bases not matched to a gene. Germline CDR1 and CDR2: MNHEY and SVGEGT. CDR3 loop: CASSSRDRVQGTEAFF. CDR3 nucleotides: TGTGCCAGCAGTAGCCGGGACAGGGTTCAGGGCACTGAAGCTTTCTTT.

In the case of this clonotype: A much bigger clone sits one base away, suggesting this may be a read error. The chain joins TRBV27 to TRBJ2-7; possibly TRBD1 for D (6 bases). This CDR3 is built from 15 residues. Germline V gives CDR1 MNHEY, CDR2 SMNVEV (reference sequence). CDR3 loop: CASSLGHPSSYEQHF. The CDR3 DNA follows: TGTGCCAGCAGTTTGGGACACCCTAGCTCCTACGAGCAGCACTTC.

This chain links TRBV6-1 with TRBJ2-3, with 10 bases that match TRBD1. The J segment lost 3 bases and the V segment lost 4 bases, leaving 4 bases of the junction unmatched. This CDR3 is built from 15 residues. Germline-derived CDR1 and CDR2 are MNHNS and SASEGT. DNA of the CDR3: TGTGCCAGCAGTGTAGGACAGGGGGGAACAGATACGCAGTATTTT. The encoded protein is CASSVGQGGTDTQYF.

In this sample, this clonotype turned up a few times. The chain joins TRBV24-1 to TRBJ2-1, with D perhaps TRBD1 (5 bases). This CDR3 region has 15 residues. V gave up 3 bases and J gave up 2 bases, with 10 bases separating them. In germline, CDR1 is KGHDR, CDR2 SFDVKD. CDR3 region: CATSDLQGPYNEQFF. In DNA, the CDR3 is TGTGCCACCAGTGATCTTCAGGGCCCCTACAATGAGCAGTTCTTC.

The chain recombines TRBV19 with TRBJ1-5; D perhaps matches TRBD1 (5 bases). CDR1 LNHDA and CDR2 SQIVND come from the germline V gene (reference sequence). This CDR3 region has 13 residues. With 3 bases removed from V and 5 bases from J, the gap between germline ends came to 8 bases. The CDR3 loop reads CASSIRVDQPQHF. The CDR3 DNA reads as TGTGCCAGTAGTATCAGGGTCGATCAGCCCCAGCATTTT.

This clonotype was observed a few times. CDR3 sequence: CASSFQRGGPTYEQYF. The DNA of the CDR3 is TGTGCCAGCAGCTTCCAAAGGGGGGGACCCACGTACGAGCAGTACTTC. The chain has TRBV11-3 and TRBJ2-7; perhaps TRBD2 as D (7 bases). The germline V gene has CDR1 SGHNT and CDR2 YENEEA. The CDR3 length is 16 residues. V was cut by 3 bases and J by 4 bases, with 19 bases left in between. The full variable domain, its missing parts supplied by reference TRBV11-3 and TRBJ2-7, is EAGVVQSPRYKIIEKKQPVAFWCNPISGHNTLYWYLQNLGQGPELLIRYENEEAVDDSQLPKDRFSAERLKGVDSTLKIQPAELGDSAVYLCASSFQRGGPTYEQYFGPGTRLTVT.

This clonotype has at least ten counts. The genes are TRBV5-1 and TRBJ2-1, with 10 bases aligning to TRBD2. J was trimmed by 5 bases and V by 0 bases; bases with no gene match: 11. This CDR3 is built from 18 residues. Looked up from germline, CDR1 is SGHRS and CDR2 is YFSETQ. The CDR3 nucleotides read TGCGCCAGCAGCTTGGTTCCGGCGGGACTAGCGCTTAACAATGAGCAGTTCTTC. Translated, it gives CASSLVPAGLALNNEQFF.